This is a list of T cell receptor beta chains from one sample in a study of technical replicates of blood from several donors. TCRdb's table, derived via immunoSEQ multiplex PCR, lists solely in-frame clones and lacks some. This sample has about 56,000 clones, with about 93% found just once. Sample: PBMCs. These receptors came from a human donor in good health. Some clones in this sample may be carry-over from other donors' samples. Both conserved end residues are part of each CDR3. A D gene is named only where the DNA matches it firmly. Where a row states a size, it is once, few, many or the class of an expanded clone; other rows omit it.

CDR3aa | CDR3nt | j_gene | d_gene | v_gene | abundance
CASSLGGTSGRAHEQYF | TGTGCCAGCAGCTTAGGTGGGACTAGCGGGAGGGCCCACGAGCAGTACTTC | TRBJ2-7 | TRBD2 | TRBV7-6 | -
CASSFGTVLSYYEQYF | TGTGCCAGCAGCTTCGGGACAGTACTCTCCTACTACGAGCAGTACTTC | TRBJ2-7 | TRBD1 | TRBV7-9 | -
CASSLAHGSNQPQHF | TGTGCCAGCAGCTTAGCGCACGGGAGCAATCAGCCCCAGCATTTT | TRBJ1-5 | - | TRBV7-2 | -
CARPAKGNSGNTGELFF | TGCGCCAGACCAGCCAAGGGTAATAGCGGGAACACCGGGGAGCTGTTTTTT | TRBJ2-2 | - | TRBV4-3 | -
CASSPARGTGGAETQYF | TGTGCCAGCAGCCCCGCAAGGGGGACAGGGGGGGCAGAGACCCAGTACTTC | TRBJ2-5 | TRBD1 | TRBV7-9 | -
CASSLTPTSETQYF | TGTGCCAGCAGCTTAACTCCGACTTCAGAGACCCAGTACTTC | TRBJ2-5 | - | TRBV7-3 | -
CASSQESRGKQFF | TGCGCCAGCAGCCAAGAATCCCGGGGGAAGCAGTTCTTC | TRBJ2-1 | - | TRBV4-3 | -
CASSKQTGGGYTF | TGTGCCAGCAGTAAACAGACAGGGGGGGGCTACACCTTC | TRBJ1-2 | TRBD1 | TRBV27 | -
CASSLDAGSTDTQYF | TGTGCCAGCAGCTTGGATGCGGGTAGCACAGATACGCAGTATTTT | TRBJ2-3 | - | TRBV5-6 | -
CAISARQPDYGYTF | TGTGCCATCAGTGCGCGGCAGCCTGATTATGGCTACACCTTC | TRBJ1-2 | - | TRBV10-3 | -
CASSFLAGPEETQYF | TGTGCCAGCAGCTTCCTAGCGGGACCTGAGGAGACCCAGTACTTC | TRBJ2-5 | TRBD2 | TRBV7-3 | -
CASRNRAGEQYF | TGTGCCAGCAGAAACAGGGCGGGTGAGCAGTACTTC | TRBJ2-7 | - | TRBV7-8 | few
CAIASGTNKNTDTQYF | TGTGCCATCGCCTCGGGGACTAACAAAAACACAGATACGCAGTATTTT | TRBJ2-3 | TRBD2 | TRBV28 | once
CASSLRWERSYEQYF | TGTGCCAGCAGCTTACGGTGGGAGAGGTCCTACGAGCAGTACTTC | TRBJ2-7 | - | TRBV13 | -
CASSLVLAGGTGELFF | TGCGCCAGCAGCTTGGTGCTAGCGGGAGGCACCGGGGAGCTGTTTTTT | TRBJ2-2 | TRBD2 | TRBV5-1 | -
CASSSSTGATNEKLFF | TGTGCCAGCAGCTCCTCAACAGGGGCAACTAATGAAAAACTGTTTTTT | TRBJ1-4 | TRBD1 | TRBV9 | -
CASSLGQQETQYF | TGCGCCAGCAGCTTGGGGCAGCAAGAGACCCAGTACTTC | TRBJ2-5 | - | TRBV5-1 | -
CASHLGAEITDTQYF | TGTGCCAGCCATCTTGGGGCCGAGATCACAGATACGCAGTATTTT | TRBJ2-3 | - | TRBV5-4 | -
CASSSGGSGNTIYF | TGTGCCAGCAGCTCGGGGGGCTCTGGAAACACCATATATTTT | TRBJ1-3 | - | TRBV11-3 | -
CASSLNPLGEQYF | TGCGCCAGCAGCCTAAACCCCCTCGGCGAGCAGTACTTC | TRBJ2-7 | - | TRBV4-3 | once
CASSSETAEKLFF | TGTGCCAGCAGTTCCGAGACAGCCGAAAAACTGTTTTTT | TRBJ1-4 | - | TRBV27 | -
CASSEQGAGATDTQYF | TGTGCCAGCAGTGAACAGGGAGCGGGAGCCACAGATACGCAGTATTTT | TRBJ2-3 | TRBD2 | TRBV2 | -
CASSGQGGTEAFF | TGTGCCAGCAGCGGTCAAGGGGGAACTGAAGCTTTCTTT | TRBJ1-1 | - | TRBV7-2 | -
CAWTTGPSNRQYF | TGTGCCTGGACGACAGGGCCCAGCAATCGGCAGTACTTC | TRBJ2-7 | TRBD1 | TRBV30 | -
CAIKALALDYEQYF | TGTGCCATCAAAGCTCTAGCGCTGGACTACGAGCAGTACTTC | TRBJ2-7 | - | TRBV10-3 | -
CASRTTSQTNEQFF | TGTGCCAGCAGGACGACTAGCCAAACCAATGAGCAGTTCTTC | TRBJ2-1 | TRBD2 | TRBV6-5 | -
CASSARQGATEAFF | TGTGCCAGCAGCGCCCGACAGGGGGCCACTGAAGCTTTCTTT | TRBJ1-1 | TRBD1 | TRBV9 | -
CASSYGQPTAKNIQYF | TGCGCCAGCAGCTACGGACAGCCTACAGCCAAAAACATTCAGTACTTC | TRBJ2-4 | - | TRBV5-1 | -
CASSSTGAGEKLFF | TGTGCCAGCAGCTCTACAGGGGCGGGTGAAAAACTGTTTTTT | TRBJ1-4 | TRBD1 | TRBV7-9 | -
CASSQEGTIQPQHF | TGCGCCAGCAGCCAAGAGGGGACAATTCAGCCCCAGCATTTT | TRBJ1-5 | - | TRBV4-1 | -
CASSPPRLAGQETQYF | TGTGCCAGCTCACCACCGCGGCTAGCGGGTCAAGAGACCCAGTACTTC | TRBJ2-5 | TRBD2 | TRBV18 | -
CATSSRGGNEKLFF | TGTGCCACCAGCAGCCGGGGGGGAAATGAAAAACTGTTTTTT | TRBJ1-4 | - | TRBV15 | -
CASRVGGAANYGYTF | TGTGCCAGCAGGGTCGGTGGGGCCGCTAACTATGGCTACACCTTC | TRBJ1-2 | - | TRBV5-4 | -
CASSPPPGQGGRGYTF | TGTGCCAGCAGCCCACCGCCGGGACAGGGGGGGAGGGGCTACACCTTC | TRBJ1-2 | TRBD1 | TRBV6-6 | -
CASSRRQGPSSSYNSPLHF | TGTGCCAGCAGTCGACGACAGGGCCCTTCGAGCTCCTATAATTCACCCCTCCACTTT | TRBJ1-6 | TRBD1 | TRBV7-2 | -
CAWSRLVNNEQFF | TGTGCCTGGAGTCGACTAGTCAACAATGAGCAGTTCTTC | TRBJ2-1 | - | TRBV30 | -
CATSDQGMNEQYF | TGTGCCACCTCCGACCAGGGTATGAACGAGCAGTACTTC | TRBJ2-7 | - | TRBV7-9 | -
CASSRGQAFGNTIYF | TGTGCCAGCAGCCGCGGACAGGCCTTTGGAAACACCATATATTTT | TRBJ1-3 | TRBD1 | TRBV7-9 | -
CASSLDTGVRGEQYF | TGTGCCAGCAGCTTGGATACAGGGGTAAGAGGCGAGCAGTACTTC | TRBJ2-7 | TRBD1 | TRBV5-4 | -
CASSSGLDETQYF | TGTGCCAGCAGCTCCGGACTAGACGAGACCCAGTACTTC | TRBJ2-5 | TRBD2 | TRBV7-9 | -
CAISDVWTGVLGTEAFF | TGTGCCATCAGTGATGTGTGGACAGGGGTATTAGGCACTGAAGCTTTCTTT | TRBJ1-1 | TRBD1 | TRBV10-3 | -
CASSLEVGAGEQYF | TGTGCCAGCAGCTTAGAGGTCGGAGCAGGGGAGCAGTACTTC | TRBJ2-7 | - | TRBV7-2 | -
CASSQVRLAGDSEQFF | TGTGCCAGCAGCCAAGTGAGGCTAGCGGGGGATAGTGAGCAGTTCTTC | TRBJ2-1 | TRBD2 | TRBV4-2 | -
CASSLGRGSYNEQFF | TGTGCCAGCAGCTTAGGCCGCGGCTCCTACAATGAGCAGTTCTTC | TRBJ2-1 | - | TRBV7-3 | -
CASSAYQETQYF | TGTGCCAGCAGCGCGTACCAAGAGACCCAGTACTTC | TRBJ2-5 | - | TRBV5-6 | -
CASRLGGSTETQYF | TGTGCCAGCAGGCTAGGTGGCAGCACAGAGACCCAGTACTTC | TRBJ2-5 | - | TRBV7-2 | -
CASSLGPMGRQETQYF | TGTGCCAGCAGCTTGGGCCCCATGGGCCGCCAAGAGACCCAGTACTTC | TRBJ2-5 | - | TRBV7-6 | -
CASSQNNLNTGELFF | TGCGCCAGCAGCCAAAATAACTTGAACACCGGGGAGCTGTTTTTT | TRBJ2-2 | - | TRBV4-1 | -
CASSAGQSYNSPLHF | TGTGCCAGCAGTGCGGGACAGTCCTATAATTCACCCCTCCACTTT | TRBJ1-6 | TRBD1 | TRBV6-1 | -
CAAQAGPDPSPLHF | TGTGCCGCCCAGGCAGGGCCAGACCCTTCACCCCTCCACTTT | TRBJ1-6 | - | TRBV5-4 | -
CASSPTGGYNEQFF | TGCGCCAGCAGCCCCACTGGCGGATACAATGAGCAGTTCTTC | TRBJ2-1 | - | TRBV5-1 | -
CASSETGNGYTF | TGTGCCAGCAGTGAAACGGGAAATGGCTACACCTTC | TRBJ1-2 | - | TRBV2 | -
CASSLEPGGGYTF | TGTGCCAGCAGCTTAGAGCCGGGAGGTGGCTACACCTTC | TRBJ1-2 | - | TRBV7-9 | -